Each of the 26 T cell receptor beta chains below was sequenced from the same sample in a study of blood T cell repertoires in COVID-19. Only in-frame clones appear in the TCRdb table, and some are missing; sequencing was by immunoSEQ multiplex PCR. The repertoire holds approximately 230,000 clones, about 80% seen once, with 7.5% to 10% in the top ten. Sequences were obtained from peripheral blood. These receptors came from a man older than 75 with acute or convalescent COVID-19.

J is TRBJ1-2 and V is TRBV12-3 or TRBV12-4; D perhaps matches TRBD1 (5 bases). V was shortened by 1 base and J by 8 bases, with 11 bases between the two germline ends. This CDR3 spans 13 amino acids. This chain's CDR3 is CASSLGVGAGYTF. In DNA, the CDR3 is TGTGCCAGCAGTTTAGGTGTAGGGGCAGGCTACACCTTC.

The chain combines TRBV19 with TRBJ2-2; perhaps TRBD2 as D (5 bases). The CDR3 loop spans 15 amino acids. Per the germline V gene, CDR1 is LNHDA and CDR2 is SQIVND (reference sequence). V lost 7 bases, J lost 1 base, and 13 bases lay in between. The CDR3 region has the DNA TGTGCCAGTACCCTAACCCGGGGGAACACCGGGGAGCTGTTTTTT. It translates to CASTLTRGNTGELFF.

This chain joins TRBV24-1 and TRBJ2-2, with D possibly TRBD1 on 6 matching bases. Germline V gives CDR1 KGHDR, CDR2 SFDVKD. Trimming stripped 2 bases from V and 1 base from J, with 10 bases between. The CDR3 extends over 16 amino acids. In nucleotides, the CDR3 is TGTGCCACCAGTGATTGGGGACACCTGAACACCGGGGAGCTGTTTTTT. It codes for CATSDWGHLNTGELFF.

J is TRBJ2-1 and V is TRBV24-1; tentative D call: TRBD2 (5 bases). V lost 5 bases and J 9 bases, leaving 16 bases between the germline ends. The CDR3 is 14 amino acids. Germline V lookup: CDR1 KGHDR, CDR2 SFDVKD. CDR3 bases: TGTGCCACCAGTGCCCGGACTGCGACTGCTGAGCAGTTCTTC. It is translated as CATSARTATAEQFF.

V is TRBV28 and J is TRBJ2-7; 9 bases agree with TRBD1. V shed 6 bases, J shed 7 bases, and the junction held 10 bases outside the gene matches. Germline assignment: CDR1 MDHEN and CDR2 SYDVKM. The CDR3 loop spans 14 amino acids. CDR3 protein: CASRTGQGGWEQYF. In DNA form, the CDR3 reads TGTGCCAGCAGAACGGGACAGGGAGGTTGGGAGCAGTACTTC.

CDR3 coding DNA: TGTGCCAGTAGTTTCTCCGGGACTAGCGGGATCTACGAGCAGTACTTC. Amino acid sequence: CASSFSGTSGIYEQYF. This chain joins TRBV19 and TRBJ2-7; 13 bases agree with TRBD2. Losses at the gene ends were 5 bases for V and 3 bases for J; bases not matched to a gene: 7. The CDR3 contains 16 residues. The germline V gene encodes CDR1 LNHDA and CDR2 SQIVND (reference sequence). Variable domain in full (rest from reference TRBV19 and TRBJ2-7): DGGITQSPKYLFRKEGQNVTLSCEQNLNHDAMYWYRQDPGQGLRLIYYSQIVNDFQKGDIAEGYSVSREKKESFPLTVTSAQKNPTAFYLCASSFSGTSGIYEQYFGPGTRLTVT.

About this clone itself: Other nucleotide sequences in the sample specify the same CDR3. This chain connects TRBV7-2 to TRBJ1-3; possibly TRBD1 for D (5 bases). The CDR3 sequence is 15 residues long. Between the trimmed V and J ends, which lost 5 bases and 0 bases, there was a span of 11 bases. Germline lookup yields CDR1 SGHTA and CDR2 FQGNSA. CDR3 sequence (DNA): TGTGCCAGCAGCCTCGACAGAGCCTCTGGAAACACCATATATTTT. It translates to CASSLDRASGNTIYF.

The rearrangement links TRBV27 to TRBJ1-5, with D possibly being TRBD1 (6 bases). V was shortened by 6 bases and J by 4 bases, with 13 bases between the two germline ends. Germline V gives CDR1 MNHEY, CDR2 SMNVEV (reference sequence). The CDR3 contains 14 residues. CDR3 sequence reads: CASSRRGLNQPQHF. The CDR3 DNA reads as TGTGCCAGCAGCCGCAGGGGTTTAAATCAGCCCCAGCATTTT.

The J gene is TRBJ2-5, the V gene TRBV6-1; tentatively, D is TRBD1 (6 bases). Germline CDR1 reads MNHNS; CDR2 reads SASEGT. The CDR3 totals 14 residues. The ends were cut back, 6 bases at V and 1 base at J, with 12 bases in the middle. The CDR3 spells CASSLGRGQETQYF. For the CDR3, the DNA is TGTGCCAGCAGCTTGGGCAGGGGCCAAGAGACCCAGTACTTC.

This chain links TRBV6-6 with TRBJ2-7; 7 nucleotides align to TRBD1. CDR3 length: 14 residues. V dropped 4 bases and J dropped 3; count of bases not matched to a gene: 6. Germline V gene data show CDR1 as MNHNY and CDR2 as SVGAGI (reference sequence). The DNA for the CDR3 is TGTGCCAGCAGTTGGGGGACAGCGAACTACGAGCAGTACTTC. It codes for CASSWGTANYEQYF.

The gene calls are TRBV19 and TRBJ1-2; no definite D call. V shed 7 bases and J shed 4 bases, with 22 bases lying between them. The CDR3 sequence is 16 residues long. The germline V gene has CDR1 LNHDA and CDR2 SQIVND (reference sequence). This CDR3 reads CASTNGVPSLGYGYTF. Written as DNA, the CDR3 is TGTGCCAGTACCAACGGGGTCCCCTCCCTGGGCTATGGCTACACCTTC.

This clone is a singleton in its sample. This chain joins TRBV18 and TRBJ1-5; 10 nucleotides match TRBD1. The ends lost 3 bases at V and 4 bases at J; junction bases unmatched: 3. The CDR3 length is 15 residues. Germline V gene sequence: CDR1 KGHSH, CDR2 LQKENI. The DNA for the CDR3 is TGTGCCAGCTCACCCTCGGGACAGGGGAATCAGCCCCAGCATTTT. This encodes CASSPSGQGNQPQHF.

This sequence joins TRBV4-1 and TRBJ1-1; 7 positions match TRBD1. V lost 1 base and J lost 4; bases outside the gene matches: 9. The CDR3 is made up of 16 amino acids. CDR1 and CDR2 from the germline V gene are MGHRA and YSYEKL. The CDR3 coding sequence is TGCGCCAGCAGCCAAGGCCAAAGGACAGGAGGCACTGAAGCTTTCTTT. Translated: CASSQGQRTGGTEAFF.

V usage is TRBV12-3 or TRBV12-4 and J usage is TRBJ1-3, with a weak D call TRBD1 (5 bases). CDR3 length: 11 amino acids. V was cut by 7 bases and J by 7 bases, with 8 bases left in between. The DNA for the CDR3 is TGTGCCAGCACCGGGGGGAACACCATATATTTT. Its protein product is CASTGGNTIYF.

The chain employs TRBV6-1 and TRBJ2-7; D not resolved. V was shortened by 1 base and J by 7 bases, with 11 bases between the two germline ends. CDR1 MNHNS and CDR2 SASEGT come from the germline V gene. The CDR3 is made up of 13 amino acids. In DNA, the CDR3 is TGTGCCAGCAGTGAAGGCGGCGACTGGGAGCAGTACTTC. This gives the protein CASSEGGDWEQYF.

The chain recombines TRBV11-2 with TRBJ1-1; 9 bases agree with TRBD1. From germline, CDR1 is SGHAT and CDR2 FQNNGV. This CDR3 contains 15 residues. The J segment lost 5 bases and the V segment lost 1 base, leaving 5 bases of the junction unmatched. The CDR3 protein is CASSLGTGVGTEAFF. The CDR3 bases are TGTGCCAGCAGCTTAGGGACAGGGGTAGGAACTGAAGCTTTCTTT.

This clone was seen a few times. This chain connects TRBV6-2 or TRBV6-3 to TRBJ1-1; the D is unclear. This CDR3 has 11 amino acids. Trimming removed 5 bases at V and 2 bases at J, with 3 bases between. Germline V gene lookup returns CDR1 MNHEY and CDR2 SVGEGT. The CDR3 DNA follows: TGTGCCAGCAGTCGTAACACTGAAGCTTTCTTT. Its protein is CASSRNTEAFF.

The chain combines TRBV27 with TRBJ1-6; no clear D gene. In germline, CDR1 is MNHEY, CDR2 SMNVEV (reference sequence). CDR3 length: 14 residues. Trimming took off 2 bases at V and 3 bases at J, with 5 bases between the two ends. The CDR3 here is CASSLENYNSPLHF. CDR3 DNA: TGTGCCAGCAGTTTAGAGAACTATAATTCACCCCTCCACTTT.

The sample holds a few counts of this clone. V usage is TRBV5-1 and J usage is TRBJ2-7; 10 nucleotides match TRBD2. CDR1 and CDR2 (germline): SGHRS, YFSETQ. The CDR3 covers 13 residues. J gave up 6 bases and V 2 bases, and 2 bases lay outside the gene matches. DNA of the CDR3: TGCGCCAGCAGCTTCTCTAGCGGGAGCGAGCAGTACTTC. Protein product: CASSFSSGSEQYF.

This chain uses TRBV24-1 with TRBJ2-6; TRBD2 might be the D (6 bases). V shed 7 bases and J shed 4 bases, with 13 bases lying between them. Germline assignment: CDR1 KGHDR and CDR2 SFDVKD. This CDR3 spans 15 amino acids. CDR3 loop: CATSGTPRGANVLTF. CDR3 DNA: TGTGCCACCAGCGGGACTCCTAGGGGGGCCAACGTCCTGACTTTC.

This clone has only a few counts. J is TRBJ1-2 and V is TRBV5-1; 7 bases are a match to TRBD1. With V trimmed by 0 bases and J by 5 bases, 4 bases remained unmatched. Germline assignment: CDR1 SGHRS and CDR2 YFSETQ. This CDR3 is 14 amino acids long. CDR3 coding DNA: TGCGCCAGCAGCTTGGGGGACAGATGGTATGGCTACACCTTC. It is translated as CASSLGDRWYGYTF.

Here the CDR3 DNA reads TGTGCCAGCAGCTTGACGGGGACAGGCAATCAGCCCCAGCATTTT. Translation gives CASSLTGTGNQPQHF. The chain recombines TRBV5-8 with TRBJ1-5; 7 bases match TRBD1. The CDR3 totals 15 residues. The germline V gene has CDR1 SGHTS and CDR2 YDEGEE. V lost 1 base to trimming and J lost 2 bases; unmatched junction nucleotides: 3.

The chain combines TRBV4-2 with TRBJ1-5; 9 nucleotides agree with TRBD1. The length of the CDR3 is 15 residues. From germline, CDR1 is LGHNA and CDR2 YNFKEQ. V gave up 1 base and J gave up 6 bases; unmatched junction bases: 4. CDR3 coding DNA: TGTGCCAGCAGCCAAGGAGGACAGGGGCTTCAGCCCCAGCATTTT. It translates to CASSQGGQGLQPQHF.

This clone was seen only a few times. This chain connects TRBV13 to TRBJ1-2; tentative D call: TRBD1 (5 bases). Trimming stripped 5 bases from V and 7 bases from J, with 14 bases between. Germline CDR1 reads PRHDT; CDR2 reads FYEKMQ (reference sequence). The CDR3 spans 13 residues. Here the CDR3 reads CASSLQRGTGYTF. In DNA form, the CDR3 reads TGTGCCAGCAGCCTCCAGCGGGGGACTGGCTACACCTTC. Full variable domain (outside the CDR3, taken from reference TRBV13 and TRBJ1-2): AAGVIQSPRHLIKEKRETATLKCYPIPRHDTVYWYQQGPGQDPQFLISFYEKMQSDKGSIPDRFSAQQFSDYHSELNMSSLELGDSALYFCASSLQRGTGYTFGSGTRLTVV.

This chain connects TRBV30 to TRBJ1-2, with 7 bases matching TRBD1. This CDR3 spans 15 amino acids. V gave up 3 bases and J gave up 3 bases; unmatched junction bases: 10. CDR1 GTSNPN and CDR2 SVGIG come from the germline V gene (reference sequence). CDR3 sequence reads: CAWRDKGGSDYGYTF. In nucleotides, the CDR3 is TGTGCCTGGAGAGATAAAGGGGGCAGCGACTATGGCTACACCTTC. Full variable domain (remainder filled in from reference TRBV30 and TRBJ1-2): SQTIHQWPATLVQPVGSPLSLECTVEGTSNPNLYWYRQAAGRGLQLLFYSVGIGQISSEVPQNLSASRPQDRQFILSSKKLLLSDSGFYLCAWRDKGGSDYGYTFGSGTRLTVV.

This clone has a single count. The rearrangement uses TRBV6-5 and TRBJ1-1, with a possible D match to TRBD1 (6 bases). Per germline, CDR1 MNHEY and CDR2 SVGAGI. V lost 6 bases, J lost 6 bases, and 20 bases lay in between. This CDR3 has 15 amino acids. Here the CDR3 reads CASRPRTEVVPEAFF. CDR3 DNA: TGTGCCAGCAGACCGAGGACAGAGGTGGTCCCTGAAGCTTTCTTT.